The entry below describes one TCR beta chain. The antigen is not known. This CDR3 contains 16 residues. Losses at the gene ends were 3 bases for V and 8 bases for J; bases not matched to a gene: 12. Germline V lookup: CDR1 MNHNS, CDR2 SASEGT. The authors prepared the TCRbeta library with unique molecular identifiers. Each CDR3 protein is one row after TCRdb ran MiXCR on the PCR reads. This sample has about 170,000 distinct CDR3 sequences; more than 9.5% occur once, and the top ten carry roughly 13%. The data derive from a study of T-cell reconstitution after alpha-beta-depleted transplantation in children. General observations from the study: Reportedly, roughly two months post-transplant, alpha-beta T cells arose from several hundred expanded graft clones.

This clonotype originated in a boy between 2 and 10 years old with acute myeloid leukemia, due to receive a stem cell transplant. This sequence joins TRBV6-1 and TRBJ2-1; 8 bases fit TRBD2. The sequenced sample was PBMCs, obtained before TCRalphabeta/CD19-depleted stem cell transplant. In nucleotides, the CDR3 is TGTGCCAGCAGTGACGGTGTTAGCGGGATGCTTGATGAGCAGTTCTTC. Its protein is CASSDGVSGMLDEQFF.